This T cell receptor beta chain was documented in a study of blood T cell repertoires in COVID-19 (dated by TCRdb to about 2020). For the wider study: Samples from collaborators originated in the United States, Italy and Spain and spanned both the acute and convalescent phases of COVID-19. The prospective study material was composed of cDNA or gDNA derived from T cells, B-cell-depleted T cells, or PBMCs. Subjects who had been exposed to COVID-19, were actively infected with it, or had recovered from it provided the deeply sampled blood TCRbeta repertoires that made up the dataset. The repertoires were released in a freely available public database meant as a resource for research on the immune response to SARS-CoV-2. The samples were drawn from two sources: the first 160 participants of the ongoing ImmuneRACE study, and approximately 1,300 subjects contributed by 6 global collaborators. A de-identified subject ID, COVID-19 status, age in years and sex were almost always included in the sample metadata. Where HLA class I and class II types were available, the types were taken from metadata supplied by the sample provider, not from assay-based typing. Paper-wide results and their limitations: The quantity of clinical and demographic metadata differed by source and by participant and was supplied without curation.

Each collaborating institution followed its own protocols to collect whole blood in K2EDTA tubes. For TCRbeta analysis, collaborators shipped samples as frozen whole blood, isolated PBMCs, or DNA extracted from either of those sample types. TCRbeta CDR3 regions were amplified from genomic DNA by means of the immunoSEQ Assay, a bias-controlled multiplex PCR. In the original analysis: The number of nucleated cells in each sample was estimated by amplification of reference gene primers within the assay. To quantify the absolute abundance of each unique TCRbeta CDR3 rearrangement, sequence reads were collapsed and filtered. For each sample, productive Simpson clonality was calculated as the square root of Simpson's diversity index over productive rearrangements. Held by TCRdb, this immuneACCESS table contains in-frame sequences only and omits some clones. Under half of the omission traces to an unresolved V gene where checked; the cause of the rest is unknown. Clone size and V and J calls were adopted from that table, with D and trimming inferred from the DNA. The sample table shows approximately 54,000 clones, and roughly 76% are seen once. Clones ranked in the top ten supply around 5.3% of the sample.

Note on this clone: Its antigen remains undetermined. No base quality values were provided; no much bigger clone lies one nucleotide off.

Reading the germline V gene gives CDR1 MNHEY and CDR2 SVGAGI. V is pruned by 5 bases and J by 4 bases, leaving 3 bases of the junction without a gene match. Its CDR3 holds 14 amino acids, cysteine through phenylalanine. Only the CDR3 region is kept as DNA, spanning 42 bases read in frame from base 1. The sequence links TRBV6-5 to TRBJ1-5; a stretch of 9 junction bases matches TRBD1. The specimen was peripheral blood. This TCR derives from a woman aged 55-69 years with acute or convalescent COVID-19. The CDR3 has the sequence CASSPGTGNQPQHF. At the DNA level, the sequence is TGTGCCAGCAGTCCCGGGACAGGGAATCAGCCCCAGCATTTT.